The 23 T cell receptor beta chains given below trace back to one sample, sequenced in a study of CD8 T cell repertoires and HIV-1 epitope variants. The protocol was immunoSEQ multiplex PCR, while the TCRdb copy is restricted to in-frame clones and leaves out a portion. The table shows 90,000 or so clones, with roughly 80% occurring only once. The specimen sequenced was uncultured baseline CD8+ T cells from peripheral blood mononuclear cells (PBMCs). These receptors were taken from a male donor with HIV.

CDR3 residues: CASSESPPVEAFF. CDR3 nucleotide sequence: TGCGCCAGCAGCGAATCCCCCCCAGTTGAAGCTTTCTTT. V usage is TRBV4-1 and J usage is TRBJ1-1; D unresolved. CDR3 length: 13 amino acids. Germline CDR1 MGHRA, CDR2 YSYEKL. With 5 bases removed from V and 7 bases from J, the gap between germline ends came to 14 bases.

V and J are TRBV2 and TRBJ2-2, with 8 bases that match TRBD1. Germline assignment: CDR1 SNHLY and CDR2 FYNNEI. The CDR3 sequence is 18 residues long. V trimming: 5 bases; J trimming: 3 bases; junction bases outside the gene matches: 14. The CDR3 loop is CASSFPDRESWDTGELFF. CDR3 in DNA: TGTGCCAGCAGTTTCCCGGACAGGGAAAGTTGGGACACCGGGGAGCTGTTTTTT.

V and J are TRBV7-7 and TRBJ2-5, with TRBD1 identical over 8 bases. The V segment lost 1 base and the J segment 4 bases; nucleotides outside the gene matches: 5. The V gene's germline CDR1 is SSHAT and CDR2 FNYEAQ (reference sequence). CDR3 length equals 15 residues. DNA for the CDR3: TGTGCCAGCAGCTTAGGGACAGGGAATATAGAGACCCAGTACTTC. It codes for CASSLGTGNIETQYF.

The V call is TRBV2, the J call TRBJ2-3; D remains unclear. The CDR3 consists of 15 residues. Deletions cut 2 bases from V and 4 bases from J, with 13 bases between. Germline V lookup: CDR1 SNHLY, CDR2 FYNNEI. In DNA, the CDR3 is TGTGCCAGCAGTGAAAGGGCTAGTGGGTCAGATACGCAGTATTTT. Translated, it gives CASSERASGSDTQYF. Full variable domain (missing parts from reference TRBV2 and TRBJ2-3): EPEVTQTPSHQVTQMGQEVILRCVPISNHLYFYWYRQILGQKVEFLVSFYNNEISEKSEIFDDQFSVERPDGSNFTLKIRSTKLEDSAMYFCASSERASGSDTQYFGPGTRLTVL.

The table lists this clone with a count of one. The CDR3: CAIRGSETQYF. For the CDR3, the DNA is TGTGCCATCCGGGGCTCAGAGACCCAGTACTTC. J is TRBJ2-5 and V is TRBV10-3, with D tentatively TRBD1 or TRBD2 (5 bases each). The V gene lost 8 bases and the J gene lost 4 bases, with 8 bases spanning the gap. Germline-derived CDR1 and CDR2 are ENHRY and SYGVKD. This CDR3 is 11 amino acids long.

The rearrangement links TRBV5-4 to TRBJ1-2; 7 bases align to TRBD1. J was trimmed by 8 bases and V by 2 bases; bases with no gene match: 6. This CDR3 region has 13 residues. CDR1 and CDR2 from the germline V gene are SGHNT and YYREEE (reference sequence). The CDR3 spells CASSLPGGSGYTF. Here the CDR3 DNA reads TGTGCCAGCAGCTTACCAGGGGGTTCCGGCTACACCTTC. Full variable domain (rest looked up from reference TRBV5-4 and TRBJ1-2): ETGVTQSPTHLIKTRGQQVTLRCSSQSGHNTVSWYQQALGQGPQFIFQYYREEENGRGNFPPRFSGLQFPNYSSELNVNALELDDSALYLCASSLPGGSGYTFGSGTRLTVV.

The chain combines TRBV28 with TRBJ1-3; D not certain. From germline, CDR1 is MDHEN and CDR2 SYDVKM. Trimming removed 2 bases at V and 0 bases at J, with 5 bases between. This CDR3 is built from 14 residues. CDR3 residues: CASSLQVSGNTIYF. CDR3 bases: TGTGCCAGCAGTTTACAGGTCTCTGGAAACACCATATATTTT.

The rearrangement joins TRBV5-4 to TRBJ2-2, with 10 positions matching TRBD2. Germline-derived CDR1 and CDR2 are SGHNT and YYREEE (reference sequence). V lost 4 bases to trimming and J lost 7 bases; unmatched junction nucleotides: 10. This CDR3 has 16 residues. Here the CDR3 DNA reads TGTGCCAGCAGCCCCTCCAGCGGGGGGGCGAGCGGGGAGCTGTTTTTT. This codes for CASSPSSGGASGELFF.

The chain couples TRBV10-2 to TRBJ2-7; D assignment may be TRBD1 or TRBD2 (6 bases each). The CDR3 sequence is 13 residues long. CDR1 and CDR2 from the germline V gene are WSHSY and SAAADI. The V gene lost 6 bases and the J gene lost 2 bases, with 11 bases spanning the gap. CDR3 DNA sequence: TGCGCCAGCAGGAAGGAGGGGGCCTACGAGCAGTACTTC. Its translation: CASRKEGAYEQYF.

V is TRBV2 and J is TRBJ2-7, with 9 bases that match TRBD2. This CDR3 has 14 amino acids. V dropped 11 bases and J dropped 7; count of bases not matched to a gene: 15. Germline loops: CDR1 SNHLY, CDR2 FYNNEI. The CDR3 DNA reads TGTGCCGGTGGTGTGTCTAGCGGGATTAATGAGCAGTACTTC. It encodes CAGGVSSGINEQYF.

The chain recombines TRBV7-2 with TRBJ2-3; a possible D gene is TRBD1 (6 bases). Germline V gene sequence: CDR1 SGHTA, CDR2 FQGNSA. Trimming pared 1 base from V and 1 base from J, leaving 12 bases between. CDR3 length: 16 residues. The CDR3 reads CASSLESGARTDTQYF. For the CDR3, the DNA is TGTGCCAGCAGCTTAGAATCAGGGGCCCGCACAGATACGCAGTATTTT.

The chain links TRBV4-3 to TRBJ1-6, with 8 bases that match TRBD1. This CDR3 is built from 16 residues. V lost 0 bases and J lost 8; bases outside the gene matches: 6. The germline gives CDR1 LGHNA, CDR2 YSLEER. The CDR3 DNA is TGCGCCAGCAGCCAAGATCGGACAGGGTATGATTCACCCCTCCACTTT. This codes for CASSQDRTGYDSPLHF.

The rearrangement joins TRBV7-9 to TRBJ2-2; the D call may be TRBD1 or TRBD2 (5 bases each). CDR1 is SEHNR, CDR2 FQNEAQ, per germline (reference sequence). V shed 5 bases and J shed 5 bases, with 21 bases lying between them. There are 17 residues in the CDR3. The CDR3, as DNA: TGTGCCAGCAGCCTAAACAAACCGGGACCCGAGACCGGGGAGCTGTTTTTT. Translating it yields CASSLNKPGPETGELFF.

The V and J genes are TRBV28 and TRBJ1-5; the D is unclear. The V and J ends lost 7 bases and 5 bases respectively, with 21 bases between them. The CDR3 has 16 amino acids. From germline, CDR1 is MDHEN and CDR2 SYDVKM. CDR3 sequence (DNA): TGTGCCAGCACCATTGGGGTAAGGGAATGGGATCAGCCCCAGCATTTT. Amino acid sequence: CASTIGVREWDQPQHF.

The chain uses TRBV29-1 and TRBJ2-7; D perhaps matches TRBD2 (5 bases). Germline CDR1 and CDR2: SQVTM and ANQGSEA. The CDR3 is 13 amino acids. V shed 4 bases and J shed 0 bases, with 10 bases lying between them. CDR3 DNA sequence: TGCAGCGTTGCAAAACTAGACTCCTACGAGCAGTACTTC. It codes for CSVAKLDSYEQYF.

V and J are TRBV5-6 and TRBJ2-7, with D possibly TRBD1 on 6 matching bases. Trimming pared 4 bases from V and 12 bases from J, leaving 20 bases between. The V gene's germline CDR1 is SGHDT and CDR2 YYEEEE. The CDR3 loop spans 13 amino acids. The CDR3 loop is CASSDRTALVRYF. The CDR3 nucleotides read TGTGCCAGCAGCGACCGGACAGCTCTGGTTCGGTACTTC.

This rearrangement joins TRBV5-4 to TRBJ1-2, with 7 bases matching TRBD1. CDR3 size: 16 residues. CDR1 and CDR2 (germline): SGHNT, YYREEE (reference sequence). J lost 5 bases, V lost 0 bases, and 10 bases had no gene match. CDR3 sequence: CASSLGATGAGYGYTF. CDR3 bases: TGTGCCAGCAGCTTGGGGGCCACAGGGGCAGGGTATGGCTACACCTTC.

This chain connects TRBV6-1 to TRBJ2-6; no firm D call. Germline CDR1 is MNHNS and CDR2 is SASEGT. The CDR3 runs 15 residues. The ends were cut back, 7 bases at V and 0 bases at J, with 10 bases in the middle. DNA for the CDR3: TGTGCCAGCACTTCCCGTGGCTCTGGGGCCAACGTCCTGACTTTC. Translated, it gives CASTSRGSGANVLTF.

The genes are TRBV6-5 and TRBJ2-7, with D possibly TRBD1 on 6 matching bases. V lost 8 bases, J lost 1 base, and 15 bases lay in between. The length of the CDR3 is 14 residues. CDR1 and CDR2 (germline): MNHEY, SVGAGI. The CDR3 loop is CASRDTRSSYEQYF. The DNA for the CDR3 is TGTGCCAGCCGGGACACCCGATCTTCCTACGAGCAGTACTTC.

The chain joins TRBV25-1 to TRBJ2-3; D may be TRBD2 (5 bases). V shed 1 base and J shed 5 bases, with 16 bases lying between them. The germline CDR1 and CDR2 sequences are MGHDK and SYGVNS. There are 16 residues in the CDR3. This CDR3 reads CASSESLNPRVDTQYF. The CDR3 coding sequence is TGTGCCAGCAGTGAATCGCTCAACCCGCGGGTAGATACGCAGTATTTT.

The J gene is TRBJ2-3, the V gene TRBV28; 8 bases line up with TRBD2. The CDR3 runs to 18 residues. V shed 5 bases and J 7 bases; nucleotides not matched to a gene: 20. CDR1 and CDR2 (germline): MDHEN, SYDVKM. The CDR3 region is CASSPTLSSGRGRYTQYF. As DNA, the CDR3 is TGTGCCAGCAGTCCTACCCTCTCGAGCGGGAGAGGTAGGTATACGCAGTATTTT.

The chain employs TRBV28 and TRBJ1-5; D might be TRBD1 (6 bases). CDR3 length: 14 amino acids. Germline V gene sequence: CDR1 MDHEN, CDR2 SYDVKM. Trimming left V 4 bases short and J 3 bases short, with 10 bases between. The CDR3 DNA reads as TGTGCCAGCAGTTGGGACAAACCCAATCAGCCCCAGCATTTT. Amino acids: CASSWDKPNQPQHF.

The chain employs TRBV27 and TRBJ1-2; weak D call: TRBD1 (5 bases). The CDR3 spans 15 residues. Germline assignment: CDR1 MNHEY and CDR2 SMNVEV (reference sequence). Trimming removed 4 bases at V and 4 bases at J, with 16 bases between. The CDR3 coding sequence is TGTGCCAGCAGTTCCCCTGGGACCTCAGCCTATGGCTACACCTTC. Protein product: CASSSPGTSAYGYTF.